This TCR beta chain originates from a study of T cells after somatic rescue of genetic block. CDR3 length: 15 amino acids. Germline V gene lookup returns CDR1 SGHDT and CDR2 YYEEEE. Trimming removed 2 bases at V and 5 bases at J, with 14 bases between. Assay used: immunoSEQ multiplex PCR; TCRdb lists only in-frame clones, some missing. This table has around 52,000 clones, roughly 96% appearing once. The chain links TRBV5-6 to TRBJ1-5; D is uncertain. The source material was peripheral blood mononuclear cells (PBMCs). This clonotype originated in a child less than two years old. CDR3 nucleotide sequence: TGTGCCAGCAGCTTAAGAAACATCCGTCATCAGCCCCAGCATTTT. It specifies CASSLRNIRHQPQHF.